Each of the 12 T cell receptor beta chains below was sequenced from the same sample in a study of blood T cells in healthy people across ages. Using a J-beta primer mix together with a sample-barcoded 5' primer, a second PCR was run for about 6 to 11 cycles. MiXCR, applied by TCRdb to the 5' RACE reads, yields one record per CDR3 protein. The sample carries some 710,000 distinct CDR3 sequences, approximately 21% recorded once. The sequencing input was blood. The receptor source for this set is a man between 70 and 80 years old in good health.

The chain links TRBV19 to TRBJ1-4; 7 bases are shared with TRBD1. The trim removed 6 bases at V and 2 bases at J, leaving 12 bases unmatched. CDR1 LNHDA and CDR2 SQIVND come from the germline V gene (reference sequence). This CDR3 is built from 17 residues. The chain's CDR3 is CASSRTGQWETNEKLFF. CDR3 DNA sequence: TGTGCCAGTAGCCGGACAGGCCAATGGGAGACTAATGAAAAACTGTTTTTT.

This clonotype appeared once. The junction shows a germline mismatch at one end, possibly a read error. The chain links TRBV5-1 to TRBJ1-4, with 9 positions matching TRBD1. The length of the CDR3 is 15 residues. Germline values: CDR1 SGHRS, CDR2 YFSETQ. CDR3 sequence (DNA): TGCACCAGCAACCCTTCCGGGACAGGGAGTGAAAAACTGTTTTTT. As protein: CTSNPSGTGSEKLFF.

The chain is built from TRBV7-9 and TRBJ2-5, with D hard to call. V gave up 2 bases and J gave up 1 base, with 8 bases separating them. Per the germline V gene, CDR1 is SEHNR and CDR2 is FQNEAQ (reference sequence). The CDR3 is 14 residues long. The CDR3 region is CASSLHGIQETQYF. Written as DNA, the CDR3 is TGTGCCAGCAGCTTACATGGGATCCAAGAGACCCAGTACTTC. The full variable domain, completed using reference TRBV7-9 and TRBJ2-5, is DTGVSQNPRHKITKRGQNVTFRCDPISEHNRLYWYRQTLGQGPEFLTYFQNEAQLEKSRLLSDRFSAERPKGSFSTLEIQRTEQGDSAMYLCASSLHGIQETQYFGPGTRLLVL.

V and J are TRBV6-5 and TRBJ2-5; unclear D gene. Between the trimmed V and J ends, which lost 2 bases and 0 bases, there was a span of 10 bases. Germline assignment: CDR1 MNHEY and CDR2 SVGAGI. The CDR3 spans 15 residues. Written as DNA, the CDR3 is TGTGCCAGCAGTTACGGCGGACGGTACCAAGAGACCCAGTACTTC. This sequence encodes CASSYGGRYQETQYF.

The gene calls are TRBV15 and TRBJ1-3; D is unresolved. Germline lookup yields CDR1 LNHNV and CDR2 YYDKDF (reference sequence). The length of the CDR3 is 14 residues. V lost 2 bases and J lost 0, with 5 bases in between. This chain's CDR3 is CATSRMTSGNTIYF. For the CDR3, the DNA is TGTGCCACCAGCAGAATGACCTCTGGAAACACCATATATTTT.

V usage is TRBV29-1 and J usage is TRBJ2-7; perhaps D is TRBD1 or TRBD2 (5 bases each). The better agreement between TRBJ2-5 and the DNA end casts doubt on the J call. The germline CDR1 and CDR2 sequences are SQVTM and ANQGSEA. The CDR3 spans 13 residues. CDR3 nucleotides: TGCAGCGTTGAAGAAGGGGCGGGAGAGACCCAGTACTTC. This encodes CSVEEGAGETQYF.

A few counts support this clonotype. This chain links TRBV18 with TRBJ1-2; 9 nucleotides align to TRBD1. After removal of 6 bases from V and 4 bases from J, the junction contained 12 bases not matched to a gene. This CDR3 comprises 16 residues. CDR1 is KGHSH, CDR2 LQKENI, per germline. CDR3 bases: TGTGCCAGCTCCATGTCCGGCGGGGACAGGGTCTATGGCTACACCTTC. Encoded protein: CASSMSGGDRVYGYTF.

This chain links TRBV12-3 or TRBV12-4 with TRBJ2-1, with D tentatively TRBD1 (5 bases). CDR3 length equals 13 residues. V lost 5 bases and J lost 8, with 13 bases in between. In DNA form, the CDR3 reads TGTGCCAGCAGTGCTCTCCAGGGTCATGAGCAGTTCTTC. It is translated as CASSALQGHEQFF.

The chain links TRBV6-5 to TRBJ2-5; 10 nucleotides line up with TRBD1. The DNA end lines up better with TRBJ2-1; the J call may be wrong. The germline gives CDR1 MNHEY, CDR2 SVGAGI. This CDR3 spans 15 amino acids. CDR3 sequence reads: CASRPDRGRENEQFF. The CDR3 DNA reads as TGTGCCAGCAGACCCGACAGGGGGCGTGAGAATGAGCAGTTCTTC.

The V and J genes are TRBV3-1 and TRBJ2-3, with a possible D match to TRBD2 (7 bases). This CDR3 contains 15 residues. Trimming stripped 0 bases from V and 5 bases from J, with 12 bases between. Germline CDR1 and CDR2: LGHDT and YNNKEL (reference sequence). The CDR3 nucleotides read TGTGCCAGCAGCCAAGATTGGGGGGGCGGAGATACGCAGTATTTT. It translates to CASSQDWGGGDTQYF.

V usage is TRBV7-2 and J usage is TRBJ2-3, with 13 bases lining up with TRBD2. The CDR3 loop spans 16 amino acids. CDR1 SGHTA and CDR2 FQGNSA come from the germline V gene. V lost 5 bases to trimming and J lost 6 bases; unmatched junction nucleotides: 8. CDR3: CASSRTSGSPSDTQYF. The CDR3 DNA sequence: TGTGCCAGCAGCCGGACTAGCGGGAGTCCATCCGATACGCAGTATTTT. Based on the CDR3 plus reference TRBV7-2 and TRBJ2-3, the full variable domain is GAGVSQSPSNKVTEKGKDVELRCDPISGHTALYWYRQSLGQGLEFLIYFQGNSAPDKSGLPSDRFSAERTGGSVSTLTIQRTQQEDSAVYLCASSRTSGSPSDTQYFGPGTRLTVL.

The V gene is TRBV7-2, the J gene TRBJ2-7, with TRBD2 matching 11 bases. The V gene's germline CDR1 is SGHTA and CDR2 FQGNSA. CDR3 length: 16 residues. V trimming: 0 bases; J trimming: 2 bases; junction bases outside the gene matches: 3. The CDR3 bases are TGTGCCAGCAGCTTAGCCCTAGCGGGAGGCCCCTACGAGCAGTACGTC. Translation: CASSLALAGGPYEQYV.